A selection of T cell receptor beta chains follows, all from one sample in a study of blood T cell repertoires in COVID-19. TCRdb's table, derived via immunoSEQ multiplex PCR, lists solely in-frame clones and lacks some. The repertoire consists of some 230,000 clones, with 80% to 85% occurring once and the leading ten covering roughly 3%. Specimen: peripheral blood. These receptors were obtained from a young woman who had recovered from COVID-19. Both conserved end residues are part of each CDR3. The D gene is left open where the match is weak. Clone size is stated in some rows and not others, as once, few, many or a class when expanded.

d_gene | j_gene | v_gene | abundance | CDR3nt | CDR3aa
- | TRBJ2-3 | TRBV4-1 | - | TGCGCCAGCAGCCAACTGGGGAGGGATACGCAGTATTTT | CASSQLGRDTQYF
- | TRBJ1-2 | TRBV7-9 | - | TGTGCCAGCAGCTCGCGGGGGATGGATCGGTATGGCTACACCTTC | CASSSRGMDRYGYTF
TRBD2 | TRBJ2-1 | TRBV28 | - | TGTGCCAGCAGTATGCCTGCGGGAGATCCCAATGAGCAGTTCTTC | CASSMPAGDPNEQFF
TRBD2 | TRBJ2-2 | TRBV2 | - | TGTGCCAGCAGTGTCAGCGGGAGGATCGGCGGGGAGCTGTTTTTT | CASSVSGRIGGELFF
- | TRBJ1-3 | TRBV7-3 | - | TGTGCCAGCAGCTTATTTGGGACTACGTCTGGAAACACCATATATTTT | CASSLFGTTSGNTIYF
- | TRBJ1-2 | TRBV7-3 | - | TGTGCCAGCAGCTTAAATCCGGGACAAAGCTCCGGTTTCGGTCATGGCTACACCTTC | CASSLNPGQSSGFGHGYTF
- | TRBJ2-5 | TRBV5-4 | - | TGTGCCAGCAGCTTGGTAGCGCAAGAGACCCAGTACTTC | CASSLVAQETQYF
- | TRBJ1-5 | TRBV6-5 | - | TGTGCCAGCAGTCCCGTTAGCAATCAGCCCCAGCATTTT | CASSPVSNQPQHF
- | TRBJ1-1 | TRBV5-1 | - | TGCGCCAGCAGCTTAACAGTCATGAACACTGAAGCTTTCTTT | CASSLTVMNTEAFF
TRBD2 | TRBJ2-1 | TRBV28 | - | TGTGCCAGCAGTCCCTCAGCGGGAGGCTGGTACAATGAGCAGTTCTTC | CASSPSAGGWYNEQFF
- | TRBJ2-5 | TRBV27 | few | TGTGCCAGCAGTCTCGCGGGGGCGGTTGAGACCCAGTACTTC | CASSLAGAVETQYF
- | TRBJ2-7 | TRBV27 | - | TGTGCCAGCAGTTTATCGCGGTCTAGCGTCCTCTCCTACGAGCAGTACTTC | CASSLSRSSVLSYEQYF
TRBD2 | TRBJ2-1 | TRBV4-1 | - | TGCGCCAGCAGCCAAACGATAGCGGGGGGGGACAATGAGCAGTTCTTC | CASSQTIAGGDNEQFF
TRBD2 | TRBJ2-3 | TRBV6-2/TRBV6-3 | - | TGTGCCAGCAGTTCAGTAAACCTAGCGGGAGGGCCATCAGATACGCAGTATTTT | CASSSVNLAGGPSDTQYF
- | TRBJ2-1 | TRBV7-3 | - | TGTGCCAGCAGCTTAAAAGCCCTAGACAATGAGCAGTTCTTC | CASSLKALDNEQFF
TRBD1 | TRBJ1-1 | TRBV30 | - | TGTGCCAGCCGGGACAGGGTGGTCGGCACTGAAGCTTTCTTT | CASRDRVVGTEAFF
- | TRBJ2-3 | TRBV7-3 | - | TGTGCCAGCAGCTTAAGGCAGGGGCTCAGCACAGATACGCAGTATTTT | CASSLRQGLSTDTQYF
TRBD2 | TRBJ2-3 | TRBV7-9 | - | TGTGCCACTCCGTCTAGCGGGCGTACAGATACGCAGTATTTT | CATPSSGRTDTQYF
TRBD1 | TRBJ2-7 | TRBV19 | - | TGTGCCAGTAGTATTCCGGGACAGATATACGAGCAGTACTTC | CASSIPGQIYEQYF
TRBD2 | TRBJ2-7 | TRBV27 | - | TGTGCCAGCAGTCTAGCGGGATTGCCCTACGAGCAGTACTTC | CASSLAGLPYEQYF
- | TRBJ2-1 | TRBV9 | - | TGTGCCAGCAGCCCTTCCTACAATGAGCAGTTCTTC | CASSPSYNEQFF
- | TRBJ2-7 | TRBV30 | once | TGTGCCTGGAACAGGGGGGGCCCCTACTACGAGCAGTACTTC | CAWNRGGPYYEQYF
- | TRBJ2-1 | TRBV15 | - | TGTGCCACCAGCAGAAAACTCCCGGCTACCCAGAGGTTCCACAATGAGCAGTTCTTC | CATSRKLPATQRFHNEQFF
TRBD1 | TRBJ1-6 | TRBV6-6 | - | TGTGCCAGCACCAGGGGGACAGCCAATTCACCCCTCCACTTT | CASTRGTANSPLHF
- | TRBJ1-4 | TRBV2 | - | TGTGCCAGTTCTAAGGGAGGTAATGAAAAACTGTTTTTT | CASSKGGNEKLFF
TRBD2 | TRBJ2-7 | TRBV2 | - | TGTGCCAGCAGGCTCGACGGGAGGGTAGAGCAGTACTTC | CASRLDGRVEQYF
- | TRBJ1-2 | TRBV7-9 | - | TGTGCCAGCAGCTTAGACGGGGTCCATGGCTACACCTTC | CASSLDGVHGYTF
- | TRBJ1-2 | TRBV19 | - | TGTGCCAGTAGTATAGCGCGACACTCGAACTATGGCTACACCTTC | CASSIARHSNYGYTF
- | TRBJ1-2 | TRBV9 | - | TGTGCCAGCGTCACTAACTATGGCTACACCTTC | CASVTNYGYTF
TRBD1 | TRBJ1-2 | TRBV6-5 | - | TGTGCCAGCGGAACAGGGGGCGCACCTAACTATGGCTACACCTTC | CASGTGGAPNYGYTF
- | TRBJ1-1 | TRBV19 | - | TGTGCCAGTAGTTCGGACAGCTGGGGCACTGAAGCTTTCTTT | CASSSDSWGTEAFF
TRBD1 | TRBJ2-1 | TRBV27 | - | TGTGCCAGCAGTCCTGGGACAGAGGCCAATGAGCAGTTCTTC | CASSPGTEANEQFF
- | TRBJ2-7 | TRBV14 | few | TGTGCCAGCAGCCAAGATTTTATCTACGAGCAGTACTTC | CASSQDFIYEQYF
- | TRBJ2-5 | TRBV5-1 | - | TGCGCCAGCAGCTGGGGGGACAGCCAAGAGACCCAGTACTTC | CASSWGDSQETQYF
TRBD2 | TRBJ2-7 | TRBV30 | - | TGTGCCTGGAATGGGGGTTGGACTAGCGGGAGTATTCCCCCCTACGAGCAGTACTTC | CAWNGGWTSGSIPPYEQYF
- | TRBJ1-5 | TRBV4-2 | few | TGTGCCAGCAGCCAGGGGCAAGGGGAACAGCCCCAGCATTTT | CASSQGQGEQPQHF
- | TRBJ1-4 | TRBV7-3 | - | TGTGCCAGCAGCTCCGGACAGAATGAAAAACTGTTTTTT | CASSSGQNEKLFF
TRBD2 | TRBJ2-7 | TRBV15 | once | TGTGCCACCAGCAGAGCGGGACTAGCGGGAGGAAACGAGCAGTACTTC | CATSRAGLAGGNEQYF
- | TRBJ1-1 | TRBV12-3/TRBV12-4 | - | TGTGCCAGCAGTTTAGGGACAAACACTGAAGCTTTCTTT | CASSLGTNTEAFF
- | TRBJ2-5 | TRBV15 | - | TGTGCCACCAGCAGAGATCGGGGTGAGACCCAGTACTTC | CATSRDRGETQYF
- | TRBJ1-3 | TRBV5-1 | - | TGCGCCAGCAGCCCAGACAGCTCTGGAAACACCATATATTTT | CASSPDSSGNTIYF
TRBD1 | TRBJ2-1 | TRBV13 | - | TGTGCCAGCAGCCCCTCCGGGACAGGATACAATGAGCAGTTCTTC | CASSPSGTGYNEQFF
TRBD1 | TRBJ2-4 | TRBV9 | - | TGTGCCAGCAGCGCCTCCGGGACAGGGGGCGGGAAAAACATTCAGTACTTC | CASSASGTGGGKNIQYF
TRBD1 | TRBJ1-2 | TRBV10-3 | few | TGTGCCAGCTTCCCCGGGACAGGGTTCGGCTACACCTTC | CASFPGTGFGYTF
- | TRBJ2-1 | TRBV10-3 | - | TGTGCCATCAGTGAGTCACGGGGGAGTGCCTACAATGAGCAGTTCTTC | CAISESRGSAYNEQFF
- | TRBJ1-4 | TRBV27 | - | TGTGCCAGCAGTTTCTTGGACAGCAATGAAAAACTGTTTTTT | CASSFLDSNEKLFF
- | TRBJ2-2 | TRBV5-6 | - | TGTGCCAGCAGCTTGGGAGGCGAGCGGAACACCGGGGAGCTGTTTTTT | CASSLGGERNTGELFF
- | TRBJ2-5 | TRBV12-3/TRBV12-4 | - | TGTGCCAGCAGCCCGCACACCGAAGAGACCCAGTACTTC | CASSPHTEETQYF
- | TRBJ1-1 | TRBV27 | - | TGTGCCAGCACCTTAGCGGGGGGTGCCACTGAAGCTTTCTTT | CASTLAGGATEAFF
TRBD2 | TRBJ2-3 | TRBV29-1 | - | TGCAGCGTTGAGCCGACTAGCATAGATACGCAGTATTTT | CSVEPTSIDTQYF
TRBD1 | TRBJ2-5 | TRBV9 | - | TGTGCCAGCAGCGGGGTGACAGGGGGCTTGGAGACCCAGTACTTC | CASSGVTGGLETQYF
- | TRBJ2-1 | TRBV4-2 | - | TGTGCCAGCAGCCCCGGGACACAAACCTACAATGAGCAGTTCTTC | CASSPGTQTYNEQFF
TRBD1 | TRBJ1-1 | TRBV30 | - | TGTGCCTGGAGTGTCTTTCATTGTAAGAGGGACAGGTGTGGGACTGAAGCTTTCTTT | CAWSVFHCKRDRCGTEAFF
- | TRBJ1-5 | TRBV6-5 | - | TGTGCCAGCAGTCCCCAGTGGTCAGTCAATCAGCCCCAGCATTTT | CASSPQWSVNQPQHF
- | TRBJ2-7 | TRBV28 | - | TGTGCCAGCAGTCCAAACACCCGGGGGGCAGTTCCCTTC | CASSPNTRGAVPF